What follows are 5 T cell receptor beta chains derived from one specimen sequenced in a study of blood T cell repertoires in COVID-19. This table comes from immunoSEQ multiplex PCR, and its TCRdb copy is limited to in-frame clones, with some not included. The sample carries 90,000 or so clones, around 80% recorded once. The sequenced sample was peripheral blood. These receptors all come from a man in his 60s with acute or convalescent COVID-19.

The chain combines TRBV18 with TRBJ1-5; perhaps TRBD1 as D (6 bases). The CDR3 contains 15 residues. V was shortened by 3 bases and J by 6 bases, with 15 bases between the two germline ends. Germline values: CDR1 KGHSH, CDR2 LQKENI. The CDR3 region has the DNA TGTGCCAGCTCACCGCTCGCTCAGGGGATTCAGCCCCAGCATTTT. Amino acids: CASSPLAQGIQPQHF.

This rearrangement joins TRBV18 to TRBJ2-1; 9 bases map to TRBD2. The CDR3 consists of 17 residues. V shed 3 bases and J 4 bases; nucleotides not matched to a gene: 10. In germline, CDR1 is KGHSH, CDR2 LQKENI. CDR3 in amino acids: CASSPSLAGASYNEQFF. CDR3 in DNA: TGTGCCAGCTCACCCTCCTTAGCGGGGGCCTCTTACAATGAGCAGTTCTTC.

V usage is TRBV7-2 and J usage is TRBJ2-3, with D maybe TRBD1 (5 bases). The CDR3 sequence is 15 residues long. Germline V CDR1 and CDR2: SGHTA, FQGNSA. Deletions cut 1 base from V and 4 bases from J, with 12 bases between. In DNA, the CDR3 is TGTGCCAGCAGCTTAGGGGGCGGCCCCGCAGATACGCAGTATTTT. Its protein is CASSLGGGPADTQYF.

The CDR3 loop is CAWNRGGAGDQPQHF. In nucleotides, the CDR3 is TGTGCCTGGAATCGCGGGGGGGCAGGGGACCAGCCCCAGCATTTT. The chain combines TRBV30 with TRBJ1-5; weak D call: TRBD1 (6 bases). The germline V and J ends were trimmed by 4 bases and 7 bases, with 20 bases remaining between them. The germline CDR1 and CDR2 sequences are GTSNPN and SVGIG (reference sequence). This CDR3 region has 15 residues.

V gene TRBV28 combines with J gene TRBJ2-7, with D possibly TRBD2 on 5 matching bases. The CDR3 covers 15 residues. V was pared by 2 bases and J by 7 bases, with 18 bases between. The germline V gene has CDR1 MDHEN and CDR2 SYDVKM. CDR3 bases: TGTGCCAGCAGTTTAACCTCCGGGCCCAGGAGGGAGCAGTACTTC. Protein: CASSLTSGPRREQYF.